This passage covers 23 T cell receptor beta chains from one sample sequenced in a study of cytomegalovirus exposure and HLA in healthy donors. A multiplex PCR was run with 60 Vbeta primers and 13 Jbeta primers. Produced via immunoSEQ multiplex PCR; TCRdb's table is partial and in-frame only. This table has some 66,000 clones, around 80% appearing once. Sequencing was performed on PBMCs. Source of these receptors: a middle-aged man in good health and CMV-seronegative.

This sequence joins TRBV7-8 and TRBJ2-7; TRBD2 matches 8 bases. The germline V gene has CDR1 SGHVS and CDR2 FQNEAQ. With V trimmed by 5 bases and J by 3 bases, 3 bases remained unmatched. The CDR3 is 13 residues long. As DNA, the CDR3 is TGTGCCAGCAGCCGGGGGGGAAGCTACGAGCAGTACTTC. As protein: CASSRGGSYEQYF.

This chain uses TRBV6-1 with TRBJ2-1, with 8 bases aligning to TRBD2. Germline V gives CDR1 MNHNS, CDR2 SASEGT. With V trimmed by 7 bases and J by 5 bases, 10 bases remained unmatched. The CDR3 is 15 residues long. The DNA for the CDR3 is TGTGCCAGCACCCCCGGGGGGGCCGCAAACAATGAGCAGTTCTTC. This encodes CASTPGGAANNEQFF.

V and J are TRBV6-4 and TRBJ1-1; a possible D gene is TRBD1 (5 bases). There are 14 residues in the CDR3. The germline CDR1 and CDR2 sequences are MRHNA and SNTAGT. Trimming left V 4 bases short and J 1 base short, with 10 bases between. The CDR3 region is CASSAQGENTEAFF. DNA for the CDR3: TGTGCCAGCAGTGCGCAGGGTGAGAACACTGAAGCTTTCTTT.

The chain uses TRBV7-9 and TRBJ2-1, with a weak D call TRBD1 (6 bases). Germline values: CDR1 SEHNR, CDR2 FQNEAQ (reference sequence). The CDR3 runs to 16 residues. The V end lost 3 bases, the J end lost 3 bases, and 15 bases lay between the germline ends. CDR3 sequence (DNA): TGTGCCAGCAGCTTGGGGAGTAAGGGGGACTACAATGAGCAGTTCTTC. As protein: CASSLGSKGDYNEQFF.

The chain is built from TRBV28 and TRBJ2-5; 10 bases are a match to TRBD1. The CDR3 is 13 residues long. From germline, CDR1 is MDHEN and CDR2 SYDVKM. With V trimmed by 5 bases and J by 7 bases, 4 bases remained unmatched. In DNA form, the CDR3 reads TGTGCCAGCAGTCCGTGGGACAGGGGGACCCAGTACTTC. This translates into CASSPWDRGTQYF.

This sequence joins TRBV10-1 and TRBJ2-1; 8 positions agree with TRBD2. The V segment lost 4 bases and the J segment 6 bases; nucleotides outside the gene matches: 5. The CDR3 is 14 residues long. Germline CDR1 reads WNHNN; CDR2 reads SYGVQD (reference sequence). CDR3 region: CASSVGSGVNEQFF. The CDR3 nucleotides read TGCGCCAGCAGTGTCGGTAGCGGGGTCAATGAGCAGTTCTTC.

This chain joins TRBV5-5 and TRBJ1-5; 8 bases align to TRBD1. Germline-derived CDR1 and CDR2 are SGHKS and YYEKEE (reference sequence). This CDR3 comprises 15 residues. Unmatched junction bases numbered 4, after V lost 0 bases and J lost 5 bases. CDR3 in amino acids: CASSLGYRGYQPQHF. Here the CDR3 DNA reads TGTGCCAGCAGCTTGGGCTACAGGGGGTATCAGCCCCAGCATTTT.

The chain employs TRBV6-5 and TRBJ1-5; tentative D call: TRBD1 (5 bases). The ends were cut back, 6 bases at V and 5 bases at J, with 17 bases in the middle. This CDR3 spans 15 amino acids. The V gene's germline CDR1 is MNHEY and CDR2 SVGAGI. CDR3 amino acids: CASRSWEQVHQPQHF. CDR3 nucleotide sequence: TGTGCCAGCAGATCTTGGGAACAGGTCCATCAGCCCCAGCATTTT.

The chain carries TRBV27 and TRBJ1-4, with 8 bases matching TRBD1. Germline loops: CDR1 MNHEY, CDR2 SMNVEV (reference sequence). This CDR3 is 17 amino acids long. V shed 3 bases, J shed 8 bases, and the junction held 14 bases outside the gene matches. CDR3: CASSFPRAGGGTEKLFF. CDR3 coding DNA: TGTGCCAGCAGTTTCCCCCGGGCAGGGGGCGGTACCGAAAAACTGTTTTTT.

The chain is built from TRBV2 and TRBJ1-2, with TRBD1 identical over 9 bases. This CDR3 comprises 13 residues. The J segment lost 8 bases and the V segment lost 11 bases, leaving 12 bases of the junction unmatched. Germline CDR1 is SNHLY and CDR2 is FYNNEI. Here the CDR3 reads CAGQTQGALGYTF. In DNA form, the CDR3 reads TGTGCCGGCCAAACACAGGGGGCGCTGGGCTACACCTTC.

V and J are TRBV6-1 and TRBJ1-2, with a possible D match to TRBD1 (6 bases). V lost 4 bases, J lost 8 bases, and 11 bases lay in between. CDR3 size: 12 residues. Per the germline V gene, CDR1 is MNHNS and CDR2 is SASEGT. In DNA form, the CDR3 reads TGTGCCAGCAGTGGACAGGCGGTCGGCTACACCTTC. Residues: CASSGQAVGYTF.

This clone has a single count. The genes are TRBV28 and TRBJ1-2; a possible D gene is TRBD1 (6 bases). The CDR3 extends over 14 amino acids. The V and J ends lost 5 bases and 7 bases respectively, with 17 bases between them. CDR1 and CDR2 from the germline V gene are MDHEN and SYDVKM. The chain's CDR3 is CASSVLGGARGYTF. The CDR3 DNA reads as TGTGCCAGCAGTGTTCTTGGGGGGGCGCGTGGCTACACCTTC.

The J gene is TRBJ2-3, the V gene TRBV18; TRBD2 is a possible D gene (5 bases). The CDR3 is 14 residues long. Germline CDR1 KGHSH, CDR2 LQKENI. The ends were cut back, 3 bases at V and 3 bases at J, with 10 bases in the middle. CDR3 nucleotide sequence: TGTGCCAGCTCACCCCCGGGGAGAACAGATACGCAGTATTTT. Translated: CASSPPGRTDTQYF.

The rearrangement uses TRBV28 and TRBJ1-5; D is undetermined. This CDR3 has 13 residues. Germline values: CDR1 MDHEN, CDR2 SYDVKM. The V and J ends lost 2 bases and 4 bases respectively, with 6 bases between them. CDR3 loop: CASSLEANQPQHF. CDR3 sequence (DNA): TGTGCCAGCAGTTTAGAAGCAAATCAGCCCCAGCATTTT. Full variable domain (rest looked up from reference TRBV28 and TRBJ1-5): DVKVTQSSRYLVKRTGEKVFLECVQDMDHENMFWYRQDPGLGLRLIYFSYDVKMKEKGDIPEGYSVSREKKERFSLILESASTNQTSMYLCASSLEANQPQHFGDGTRLSIL.

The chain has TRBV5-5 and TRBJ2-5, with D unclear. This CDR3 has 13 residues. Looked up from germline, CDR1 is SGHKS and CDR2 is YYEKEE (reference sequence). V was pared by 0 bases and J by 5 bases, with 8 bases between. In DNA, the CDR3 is TGTGCCAGCAGCTTGGATTTAGCCGAGACCCAGTACTTC. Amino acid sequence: CASSLDLAETQYF.

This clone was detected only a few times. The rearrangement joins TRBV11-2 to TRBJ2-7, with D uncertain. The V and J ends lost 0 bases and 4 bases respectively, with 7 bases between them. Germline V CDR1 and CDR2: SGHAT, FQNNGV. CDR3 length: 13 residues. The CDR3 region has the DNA TGTGCCAGCAGCTTAGAGTTCCAATACGAGCAGTACTTC. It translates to CASSLEFQYEQYF. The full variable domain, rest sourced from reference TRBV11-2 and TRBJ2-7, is EAGVAQSPRYKIIEKRQSVAFWCNPISGHATLYWYQQILGQGPKLLIQFQNNGVVDDSQLPKDRFSAERLKGVDSTLKIQPAKLEDSAVYLCASSLEFQYEQYFGPGTRLTVT.

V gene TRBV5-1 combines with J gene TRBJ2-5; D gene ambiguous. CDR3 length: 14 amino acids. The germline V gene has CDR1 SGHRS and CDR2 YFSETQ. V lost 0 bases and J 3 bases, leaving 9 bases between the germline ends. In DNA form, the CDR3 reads TGCGCCAGCAGCTTGGCCACAGCTGAAGAGACCCAGTACTTC. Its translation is CASSLATAEETQYF.

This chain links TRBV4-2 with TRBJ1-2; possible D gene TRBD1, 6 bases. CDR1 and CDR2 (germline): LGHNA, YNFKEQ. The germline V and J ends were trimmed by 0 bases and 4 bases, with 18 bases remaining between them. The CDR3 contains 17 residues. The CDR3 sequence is CASSQERRTEGGYGYTF. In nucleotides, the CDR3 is TGTGCCAGCAGCCAAGAGAGGCGAACAGAAGGGGGCTATGGCTACACCTTC.

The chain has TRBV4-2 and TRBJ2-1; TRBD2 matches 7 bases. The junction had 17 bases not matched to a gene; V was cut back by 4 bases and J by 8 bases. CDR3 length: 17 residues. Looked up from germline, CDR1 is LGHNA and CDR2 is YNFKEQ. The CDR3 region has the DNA TGTGCCAGCAGCCCTGGCCGGACTAGAGGACGTAAGGATGAGCAGTTCTTC. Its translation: CASSPGRTRGRKDEQFF.

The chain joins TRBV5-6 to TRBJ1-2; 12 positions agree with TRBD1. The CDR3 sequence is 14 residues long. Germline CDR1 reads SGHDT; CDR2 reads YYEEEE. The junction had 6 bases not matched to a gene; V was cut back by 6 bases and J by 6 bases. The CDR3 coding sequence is TGTGCCAGCATTTGGGACAGGGGGCGTGATGGCTACACCTTC. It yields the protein CASIWDRGRDGYTF.

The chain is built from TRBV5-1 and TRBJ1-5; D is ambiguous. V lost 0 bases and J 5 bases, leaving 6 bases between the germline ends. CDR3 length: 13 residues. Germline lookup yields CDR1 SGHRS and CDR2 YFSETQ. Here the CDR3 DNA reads TGCGCCAGCAGCTTGGCCGGGGATCAGCCCCAGCATTTT. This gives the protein CASSLAGDQPQHF.

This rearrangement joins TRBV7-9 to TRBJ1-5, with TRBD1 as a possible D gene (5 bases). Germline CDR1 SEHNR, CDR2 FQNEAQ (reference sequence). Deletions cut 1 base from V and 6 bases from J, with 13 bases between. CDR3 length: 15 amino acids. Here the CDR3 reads CASSLGVGTLQPQHF. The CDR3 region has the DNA TGTGCCAGCAGCTTAGGAGTAGGGACTCTTCAGCCCCAGCATTTT.

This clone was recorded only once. The CDR3 nucleotides are TGTGCCAGCAGCTTGGTAGCGGGATTTGTCGAGCAGTACTTC. It is translated as CASSLVAGFVEQYF. This chain links TRBV5-6 with TRBJ2-7; 8 bases match TRBD2. V was pared by 0 bases and J by 6 bases, with 5 bases of the junction left unmatched. Germline V gives CDR1 SGHDT, CDR2 YYEEEE. This CDR3 region has 14 residues.